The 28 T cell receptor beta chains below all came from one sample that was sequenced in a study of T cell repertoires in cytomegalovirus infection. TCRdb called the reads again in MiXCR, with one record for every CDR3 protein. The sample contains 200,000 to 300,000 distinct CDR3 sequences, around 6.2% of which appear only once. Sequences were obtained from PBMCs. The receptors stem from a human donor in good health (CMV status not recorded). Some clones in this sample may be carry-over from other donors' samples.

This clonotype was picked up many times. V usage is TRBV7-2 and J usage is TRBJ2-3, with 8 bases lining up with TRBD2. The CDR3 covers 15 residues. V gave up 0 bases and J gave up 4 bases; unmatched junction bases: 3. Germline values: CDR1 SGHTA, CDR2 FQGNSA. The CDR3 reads CASSLAPGLADTQYF. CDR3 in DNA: TGTGCCAGCAGCTTAGCGCCGGGACTAGCAGATACGCAGTATTTT.

The CDR3 sequence is CASSYLQGRKGGYTF. CDR3 DNA sequence: TGTGCCAGCAGTTACTTACAGGGACGAAAGGGTGGCTACACCTTC. The V call is TRBV6-5, the J call TRBJ1-2; tentatively, D is TRBD1 (6 bases). The V gene's germline CDR1 is MNHEY and CDR2 SVGAGI. The CDR3 loop spans 15 amino acids. Trimming removed 1 base at V and 7 bases at J, with 16 bases between.

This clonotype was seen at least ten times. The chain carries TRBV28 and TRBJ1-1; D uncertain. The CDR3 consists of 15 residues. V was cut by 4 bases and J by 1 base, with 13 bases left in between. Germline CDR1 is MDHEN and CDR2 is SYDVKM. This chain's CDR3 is CASSSILLGNTEAFF. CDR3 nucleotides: TGTGCCAGCAGTTCGATCCTACTAGGGAACACTGAAGCTTTCTTT.

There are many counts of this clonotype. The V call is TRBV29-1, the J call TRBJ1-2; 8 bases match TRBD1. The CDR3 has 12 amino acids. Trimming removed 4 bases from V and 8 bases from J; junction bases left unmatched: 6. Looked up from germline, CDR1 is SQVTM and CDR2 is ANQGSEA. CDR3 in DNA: TGCAGCGTTGTTCGTCCAGGGGGCGGCTACACCTTC. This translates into CSVVRPGGGYTF. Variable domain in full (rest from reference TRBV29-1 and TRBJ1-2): SAVISQKPSRDICQRGTSLTIQCQVDSQVTMMFWYRQQPGQSLTLIATANQGSEATYESGFVIDKFPISRPNLTFSTLTVSNMSPEDSSIYLCSVVRPGGGYTFGSGTRLTVV.

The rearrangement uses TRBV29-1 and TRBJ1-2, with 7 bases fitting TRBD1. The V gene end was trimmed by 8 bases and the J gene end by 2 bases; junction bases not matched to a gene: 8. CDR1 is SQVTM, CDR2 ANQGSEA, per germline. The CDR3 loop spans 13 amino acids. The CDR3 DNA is TGCAGCACCAGCATCAGGGGGAACTATGGCTACACCTTC. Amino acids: CSTSIRGNYGYTF.

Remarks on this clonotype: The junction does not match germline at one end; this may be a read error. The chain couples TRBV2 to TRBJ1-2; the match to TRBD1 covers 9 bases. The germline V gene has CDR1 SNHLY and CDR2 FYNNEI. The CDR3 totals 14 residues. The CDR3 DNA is TGCGCCAACAGCCAGGGACAGGGTATTGATGGCTACACCTTC. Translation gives CANSQGQGIDGYTF.

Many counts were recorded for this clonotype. DNA of the CDR3: TGTGCCAGCAGCCGCGCCGGCAGCAATCAGCCCCAGCATTTT. Translation: CASSRAGSNQPQHF. The V gene is TRBV2, the J gene TRBJ1-5; no definite D call. Germline V gene lookup returns CDR1 SNHLY and CDR2 FYNNEI. The CDR3 runs to 14 residues. Between the trimmed V and J ends, which lost 6 bases and 1 base, there was a span of 10 bases. Full variable domain (rest looked up from reference TRBV2 and TRBJ1-5): EPEVTQTPSHQVTQMGQEVILRCVPISNHLYFYWYRQILGQKVEFLVSFYNNEISEKSEIFDDQFSVERPDGSNFTLKIRSTKLEDSAMYFCASSRAGSNQPQHFGDGTRLSIL.

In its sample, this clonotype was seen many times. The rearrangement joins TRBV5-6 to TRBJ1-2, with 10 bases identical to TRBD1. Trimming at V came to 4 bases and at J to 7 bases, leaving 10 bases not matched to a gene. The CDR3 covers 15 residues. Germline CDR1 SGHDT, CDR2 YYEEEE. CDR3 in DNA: TGTGCCAGCAGCACCGACAGGGGGCTTGACGGTGGCTACACCTTC. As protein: CASSTDRGLDGGYTF.

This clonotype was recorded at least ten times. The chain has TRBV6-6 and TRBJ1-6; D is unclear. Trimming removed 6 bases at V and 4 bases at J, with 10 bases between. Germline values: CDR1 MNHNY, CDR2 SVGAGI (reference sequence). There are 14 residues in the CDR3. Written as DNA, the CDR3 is TGTGCCAGCAGGGACGGAAGGTATAATTCACCCCTCCACTTT. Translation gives CASRDGRYNSPLHF.

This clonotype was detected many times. CDR3 sequence reads: CASSLDLGSRNIQYF. The CDR3 DNA reads as TGTGCCAGCAGCTTAGATCTGGGTTCCAGGAACATTCAGTACTTC. The chain uses TRBV7-9 and TRBJ2-4; D ambiguous. In germline, CDR1 is SEHNR, CDR2 FQNEAQ (reference sequence). V gave up 1 base and J gave up 7 bases, with 14 bases separating them. This CDR3 spans 15 amino acids.

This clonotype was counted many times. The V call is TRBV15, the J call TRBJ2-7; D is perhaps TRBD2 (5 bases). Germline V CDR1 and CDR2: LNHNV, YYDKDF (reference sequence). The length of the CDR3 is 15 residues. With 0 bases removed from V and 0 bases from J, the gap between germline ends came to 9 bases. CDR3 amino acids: CATSRDSGPSYEQYF. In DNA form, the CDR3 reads TGTGCCACCAGCAGAGACAGCGGACCCTCCTACGAGCAGTACTTC.

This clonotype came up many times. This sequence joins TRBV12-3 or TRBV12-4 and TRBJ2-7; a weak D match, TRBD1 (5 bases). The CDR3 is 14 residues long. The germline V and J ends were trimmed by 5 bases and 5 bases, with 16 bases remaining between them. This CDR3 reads CASSVQGPMDEQYF. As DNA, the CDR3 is TGTGCCAGCAGTGTGCAGGGCCCAATGGACGAGCAGTACTTC.

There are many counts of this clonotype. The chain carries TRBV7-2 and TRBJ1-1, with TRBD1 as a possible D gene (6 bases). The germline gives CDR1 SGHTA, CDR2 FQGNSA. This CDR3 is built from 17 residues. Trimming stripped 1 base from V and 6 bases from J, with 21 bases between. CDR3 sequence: CASSLVAVGGQLPEAFF. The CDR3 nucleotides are TGTGCCAGCAGCTTAGTCGCGGTCGGGGGGCAATTGCCTGAAGCTTTCTTT.

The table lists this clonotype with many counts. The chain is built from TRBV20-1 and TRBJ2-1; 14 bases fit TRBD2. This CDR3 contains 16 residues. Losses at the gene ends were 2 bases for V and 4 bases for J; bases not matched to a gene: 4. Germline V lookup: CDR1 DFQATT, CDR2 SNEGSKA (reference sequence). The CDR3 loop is CSARPTSGGAYNEQFF. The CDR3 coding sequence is TGCAGTGCTAGACCGACTAGCGGGGGGGCTTACAATGAGCAGTTCTTC.

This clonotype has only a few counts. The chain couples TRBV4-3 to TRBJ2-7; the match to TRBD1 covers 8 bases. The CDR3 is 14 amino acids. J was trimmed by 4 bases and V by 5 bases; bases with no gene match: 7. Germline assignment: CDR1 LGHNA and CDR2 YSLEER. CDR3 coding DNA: TGCGCCAGCAGCTCCATCAGGGGGCGGTACGAGCAGTACTTC. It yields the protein CASSSIRGRYEQYF.

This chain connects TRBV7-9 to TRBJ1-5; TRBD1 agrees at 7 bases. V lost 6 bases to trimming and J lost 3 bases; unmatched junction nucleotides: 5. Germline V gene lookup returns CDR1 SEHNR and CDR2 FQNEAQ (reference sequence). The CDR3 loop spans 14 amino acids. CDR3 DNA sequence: TGTGCCAGCAGGCAGGGGGGAGACAATCAGCCCCAGCATTTT. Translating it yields CASRQGGDNQPQHF.

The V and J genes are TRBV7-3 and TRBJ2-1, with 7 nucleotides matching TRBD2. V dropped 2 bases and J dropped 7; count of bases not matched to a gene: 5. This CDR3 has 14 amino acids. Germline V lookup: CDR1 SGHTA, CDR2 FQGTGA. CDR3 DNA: TGTGCCAGCAGCTTAGGGGGGGGGGGGAATGAGCAGTTCTTC. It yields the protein CASSLGGGGNEQFF.

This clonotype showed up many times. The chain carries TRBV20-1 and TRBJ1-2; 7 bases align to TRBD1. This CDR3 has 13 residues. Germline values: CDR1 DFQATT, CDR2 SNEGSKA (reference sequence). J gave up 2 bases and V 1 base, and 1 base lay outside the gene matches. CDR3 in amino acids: CSARAGGNYGYTF. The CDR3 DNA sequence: TGCAGTGCTAGAGCAGGGGGAAACTATGGCTACACCTTC.

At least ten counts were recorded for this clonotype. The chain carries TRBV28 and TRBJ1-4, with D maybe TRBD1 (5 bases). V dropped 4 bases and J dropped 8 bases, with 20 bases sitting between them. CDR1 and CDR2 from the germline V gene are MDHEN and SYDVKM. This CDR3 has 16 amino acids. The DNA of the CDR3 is TGTGCCAGCAGTTCCAGGGAGGGGCCCTCTCAGGAAAAACTGTTTTTT. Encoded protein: CASSSREGPSQEKLFF.

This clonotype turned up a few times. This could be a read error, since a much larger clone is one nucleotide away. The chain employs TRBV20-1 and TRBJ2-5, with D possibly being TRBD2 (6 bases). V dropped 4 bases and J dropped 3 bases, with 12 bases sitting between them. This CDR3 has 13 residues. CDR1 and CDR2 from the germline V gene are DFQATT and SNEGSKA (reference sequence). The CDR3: CSATTWTKETQYF. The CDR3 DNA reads TGCAGTGCTACCACCTGGACTAAAGAGACCCAGTACTTC.

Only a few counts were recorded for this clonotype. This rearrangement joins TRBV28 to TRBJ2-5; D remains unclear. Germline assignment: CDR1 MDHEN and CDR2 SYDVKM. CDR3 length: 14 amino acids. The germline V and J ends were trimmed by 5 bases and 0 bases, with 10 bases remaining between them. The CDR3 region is CASSLTRYQETQYF. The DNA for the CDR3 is TGTGCCAGCAGTCTAACCCGCTACCAAGAGACCCAGTACTTC.

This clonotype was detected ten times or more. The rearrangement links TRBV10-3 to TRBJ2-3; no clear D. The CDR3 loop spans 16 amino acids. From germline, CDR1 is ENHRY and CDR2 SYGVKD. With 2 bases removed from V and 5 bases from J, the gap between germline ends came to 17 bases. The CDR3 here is CAISEATSPLQDTQYF. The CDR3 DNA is TGTGCCATCAGTGAGGCCACCTCTCCCCTGCAAGATACGCAGTATTTT.

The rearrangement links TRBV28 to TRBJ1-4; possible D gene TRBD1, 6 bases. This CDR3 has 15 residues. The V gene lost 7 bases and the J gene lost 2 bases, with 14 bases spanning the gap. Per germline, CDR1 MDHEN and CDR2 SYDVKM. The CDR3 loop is CASTLGGGTNEKLFF. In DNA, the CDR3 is TGTGCCAGCACCTTAGGCGGGGGCACTAATGAAAAACTGTTTTTT.

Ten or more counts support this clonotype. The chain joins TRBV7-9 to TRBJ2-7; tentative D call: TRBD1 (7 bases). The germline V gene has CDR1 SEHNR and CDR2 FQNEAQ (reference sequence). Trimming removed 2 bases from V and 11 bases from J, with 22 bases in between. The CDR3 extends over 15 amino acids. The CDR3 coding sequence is TGTGCCAGCAGCTTAAGCCTTTTAGACAGGGAGGCGAAGTACTTC. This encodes CASSLSLLDREAKYF.

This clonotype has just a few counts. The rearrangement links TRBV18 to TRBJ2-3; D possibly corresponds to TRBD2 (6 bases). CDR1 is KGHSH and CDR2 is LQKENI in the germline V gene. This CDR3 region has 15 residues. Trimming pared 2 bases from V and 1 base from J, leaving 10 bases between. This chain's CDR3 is CASSPSASGTDTQYF. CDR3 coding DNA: TGTGCCAGCTCACCATCCGCTAGCGGCACAGATACGCAGTATTTT.

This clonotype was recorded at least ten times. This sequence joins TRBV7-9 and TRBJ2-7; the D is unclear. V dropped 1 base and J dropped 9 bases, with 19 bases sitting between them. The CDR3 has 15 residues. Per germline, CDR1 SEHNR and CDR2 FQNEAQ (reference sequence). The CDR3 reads CASSLVGVDPDGQYF. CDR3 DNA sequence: TGTGCCAGCAGCTTAGTTGGTGTGGATCCGGACGGGCAGTACTTC.

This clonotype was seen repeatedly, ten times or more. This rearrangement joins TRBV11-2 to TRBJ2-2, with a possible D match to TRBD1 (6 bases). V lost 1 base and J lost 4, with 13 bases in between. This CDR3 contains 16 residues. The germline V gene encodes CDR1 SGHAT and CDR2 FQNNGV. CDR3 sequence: CASSLGSGGGTGELFF. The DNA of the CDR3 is TGTGCCAGCAGCTTAGGGTCTGGGGGCGGCACCGGGGAGCTGTTTTTT.

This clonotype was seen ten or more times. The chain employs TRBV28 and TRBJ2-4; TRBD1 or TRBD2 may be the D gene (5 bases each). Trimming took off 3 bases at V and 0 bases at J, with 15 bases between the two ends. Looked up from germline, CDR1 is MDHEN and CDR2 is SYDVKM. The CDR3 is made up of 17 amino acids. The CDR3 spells CASSFGVGPRAKNIQYF. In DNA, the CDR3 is TGTGCCAGCAGTTTTGGGGTGGGACCGAGAGCCAAAAACATTCAGTACTTC. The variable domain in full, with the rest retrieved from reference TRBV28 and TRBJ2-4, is DVKVTQSSRYLVKRTGEKVFLECVQDMDHENMFWYRQDPGLGLRLIYFSYDVKMKEKGDIPEGYSVSREKKERFSLILESASTNQTSMYLCASSFGVGPRAKNIQYFGAGTRLSVL.